What follows is one T cell receptor beta chain and its context. The record originates from a study of blood T cell repertoires in COVID-19. In the study overall: Whether acute or convalescent, the COVID-19 samples came from the United States, Italy and Spain. Sample material is recorded as cDNA or gDNA derived from T cells, B-cell-depleted T cells, or PBMCs.

While infection was still active, Seattle patients were enrolled and then followed longitudinally. Germline lookup yields CDR1 SNHLY and CDR2 FYNNEI. Trimming cost V 6 bases and J 0 bases; bases outside gene matches: 4. The CDR3 is 15 amino acids. This table comes from immunoSEQ multiplex PCR, and its TCRdb copy is limited to in-frame clones, with some not included. The sample consists of about 230,000 clones, 70% to 90% of them appearing once. V is TRBV2 and J is TRBJ2-3; 9 bases are a match to TRBD2. What was sequenced was peripheral blood. This TCR derives from a man aged 25 to 40 with COVID-19, enrolled during active disease. CDR3 region: CASRVAGASTDTQYF. The CDR3 DNA reads as TGTGCCAGCAGGGTAGCGGGGGCCAGCACAGATACGCAGTATTTT.